This is a list of T cell receptor beta chains from one sample in a study of glioma-infiltrating T cells. A single record per CDR3 protein comes from TCRdb applying MiXCR to the multiplex PCR reads. The repertoire has 100,000 to 150,000 distinct CDR3 sequences, roughly 24% of them found once; the top ten carry 13% to 15%. Sequenced input: glioma tissue, nonneoplastic brain tissue, or PBMCs (not recorded which). Source of these receptors: a human donor with low-grade glioma or glioblastoma, undergoing nonglioma brain surgery, or in good health (not recorded which). The CDR3 runs from the conserved cysteine through the conserved F or W. Fields, in order: CDR3 protein, CDR3 DNA, clone size, V gene, J gene, D gene. The D gene is left open where the match is weak. Clone size is not always given. Where it is, it says once, few, many or a class for expanded clones.

CASRLAGPADTQYF	TGTGCCAGTAGGCTAGCGGGGCCCGCGGATACGCAGTATTTT	many	TRBV19	TRBJ2-3	TRBD2
CASTGQGLARNEQYF	TGTGCCAGCACCGGACAGGGTTTAGCGCGTAACGAGCAGTACTTC	many	TRBV27	TRBJ2-7	TRBD1
CASSSTRLAGNAEQFF	TGTGCCAGCAGCTCAACCCGGCTAGCGGGTAATGCTGAGCAGTTCTTC	.	TRBV11-2	TRBJ2-1	TRBD2
CARRAFPAPFF	TGTGCCCGCCGTGCTTTCCCTGCGCCGTTCTTC	once	TRBV6-2/TRBV6-3	TRBJ2-1	.
CASRPTGLAPQETQYF	TGTGCCAGCAGACCCACGGGACTAGCGCCCCAAGAGACCCAGTACTTC	many	TRBV19	TRBJ2-5	TRBD2
CAGSTDRDGLYNEQFF	TGTGCCGGTAGTACCGACAGGGACGGGTTATACAATGAGCAGTTCTTC	.	TRBV19	TRBJ2-1	TRBD1
CASNELAGVDEQFF	TGTGCCAGCAACGAACTAGCGGGAGTCGATGAGCAGTTCTTC	many	TRBV28	TRBJ2-1	TRBD2
CASSQAGMNTEAFF	TGTGCCAGCAGCCAGGCTGGGATGAACACTGAAGCTTTCTTT	many	TRBV3-1	TRBJ1-1	.
CASSLARPDRGDNEQFF	TGTGCCAGCAGCTTAGCACGCCCGGACAGGGGGGACAATGAGCAGTTCTTC	many	TRBV7-9	TRBJ2-1	TRBD1
CASSSDTFSYEQYF	TGTGCCAGTAGTAGCGACACCTTCTCCTACGAGCAGTACTTC	few	TRBV19	TRBJ2-7	.
CASSQANGGWRFF	TGTGCCAGCAGCCAAGCTAACGGGGGCTGGCGTTTCTTC	.	TRBV3-1	TRBJ2-1	.
CASSSGELKPGELFF	TGTGCCAGCAGCTCCGGTGAATTAAAGCCCGGGGAGCTGTTTTTT	many	TRBV2	TRBJ2-2	.
CSARDKRGIVSGNTIYF	TGCAGTGCTAGAGATAAGCGGGGGATAGTCTCTGGAAACACCATATATTTT	many	TRBV20-1	TRBJ1-3	.
CARRRPGPSGSPF	TGTGCCCGCCGGCGCCCCGGGCCCTCTGGCTCCCCCTTC	.	TRBV28	TRBJ1-2	.
CASSPDRGTNQPQHF	TGTGCCAGCTCTCCCGACAGGGGTACTAATCAGCCCCAGCATTTT	many	TRBV18	TRBJ1-5	TRBD1
CASSISTGAGGYTF	TGTGCCAGCAGTATATCGACAGGGGCCGGCGGCTACACCTTC	many	TRBV27	TRBJ1-2	TRBD1
CASSYRAGGTGELFF	TGTGCCAGCAGCTACAGGGCAGGGGGCACCGGGGAGCTGTTTTTT	few	TRBV12-3/TRBV12-4	TRBJ2-2	TRBD1
CASSLGTGGAGYGYTF	TGTGCCAGCAGCCTGGGGACAGGGGGCGCAGGCTATGGCTACACCTTC	few	TRBV3-1	TRBJ1-2	TRBD1
CSVEGALGGTDTKYF	TGCAGCGTTGAAGGGGCTTTGGGGGGCACAGATACGAAGTATTTT	.	TRBV29-1	TRBJ2-3	.
CASSLSSGGSYNEQFF	TGTGCCAGCAGCTTATCGTCGGGAGGATCCTACAATGAGCAGTTCTTC	.	TRBV11-1	TRBJ2-1	TRBD2
CASSLYNEQFFGPGSNTIYF	.	.	TRBV4-2	TRBJ1-3	.
CAISAGDTDTQYF	TGTGCCATCAGCGCGGGAGATACAGATACGCAGTATTTT	many	TRBV10-3	TRBJ2-3	TRBD2
CASSYSASGRAYEQYF	TGTGCCAGCAGTTACTCGGCTAGCGGGAGGGCCTACGAGCAGTACTTC	many	TRBV6-6	TRBJ2-7	TRBD2
CASSRAGTDRAETQYF	TGCGCCAGCAGCCGCGCAGGGACGGATCGGGCGGAGACCCAGTACTTC	many	TRBV4-1	TRBJ2-5	.
CASSPAGLAGVMNEQFF	TGTGCCAGCTCACCCGCCGGACTAGCGGGAGTGATGAATGAGCAGTTCTTC	many	TRBV18	TRBJ2-1	TRBD2
CASSIDEGTTEDEQFF	TGTGCCAGTAGTATAGACGAAGGGACAACGGAGGATGAGCAGTTCTTC	many	TRBV19	TRBJ2-1	.
CASSVMGNSNQPQHF	TGCGCCAGCAGTGTGATGGGTAATAGCAATCAGCCCCAGCATTTT	many	TRBV5-1	TRBJ1-5	.
CSTGLYNYGYTF	TGCAGTACGGGCCTTTATAACTATGGCTACACCTTC	many	TRBV20-1	TRBJ1-2	.
CASSASGTANYEQYF	TGTGCCAGCAGCGCCTCCGGGACAGCCAACTACGAGCAGTACTTC	many	TRBV6-1	TRBJ2-7	TRBD1
CATSTGRGTDTQYF	TGTGCCACCAGCACCGGGAGAGGCACAGATACGCAGTATTTT	many	TRBV15	TRBJ2-3	.
CASSLRLADTQYF	TGTGCCAGCAGCCTTAGACTAGCGGATACGCAGTATTTT	many	TRBV28	TRBJ2-3	TRBD2
CASSQTASGNYEQYF	TGCGCCAGCAGCCAAACCGCTAGCGGGAACTACGAGCAGTACTTC	many	TRBV4-3	TRBJ2-7	TRBD2
CSAGGTYEQYF	TGCAGTGCCGGGGGCACCTACGAGCAGTACTTC	many	TRBV20-1	TRBJ2-7	.
CASSSGWGETQYF	TGTGCCAGCAGCTCCGGGTGGGGCGAGACCCAGTACTTC	few	TRBV11-2	TRBJ2-5	.
CASSPGGLRYSEQFF	TGTGCCAGCTCACCTGGCGGCCTGCGCTACAGTGAGCAGTTCTTC	many	TRBV18	TRBJ2-1	.
CASSSLAGGTDTQYF	TGTGCCAGCAGCTCCCTAGCGGGAGGCACAGATACGCAGTATTTT	.	TRBV6-4	TRBJ2-3	TRBD2
CANSLSNSPSYEQCF	TGTGCCAACAGTTTATCGAACAGCCCGAGCTACGAGCAGTGCTTC	.	TRBV27	TRBJ2-7	.
CASTASESGSYEQYF	TGTGCCAGCACCGCCAGCGAGAGCGGGAGTTACGAGCAGTACTTC	few	TRBV2	TRBJ2-7	TRBD2
CSVELGLASVNEQYF	TGCAGCGTTGAGTTGGGTCTAGCGTCGGTCAACGAGCAGTACTTC	few	TRBV29-1	TRBJ2-7	.